One and the same sample provided the 26 T cell receptor beta chains below, sequenced in a study of Ad26.COV2.S vaccination and SARS-CoV-2 variants. The protocol was immunoSEQ multiplex PCR, while the TCRdb copy is restricted to in-frame clones and leaves out a portion. The sample lists hundreds of thousands of clones, about 92% occurring once. Indicated treatment: roughly 19 received Ad26.COV2.S at low or high dose, single or two shots; 5 received placebo; per-sample allocation not given. The samples were gathered on day 63 after the first injection of vaccine or placebo. This material consisted of peripheral blood, taken in a trial of Ad26.COV2.S vaccine versus placebo. Receptors originate from a person between 18 and 60 years old who received the Ad26.COV2.S COVID-19 vaccine or a placebo.

The chain couples TRBV4-3 to TRBJ1-3; possibly TRBD1 for D (6 bases). The CDR3 sequence is 19 residues long. Germline loops: CDR1 LGHNA, CDR2 YSLEER. Trimming stripped 0 bases from V and 0 bases from J, with 18 bases between. This CDR3 reads CASSQDFPAGAHSGNTIYF. The DNA of the CDR3 is TGCGCCAGCAGCCAAGATTTTCCGGCAGGGGCCCACTCTGGAAACACCATATATTTT.

The rearrangement uses TRBV2 and TRBJ1-1; D is uncertain. Germline V gene sequence: CDR1 SNHLY, CDR2 FYNNEI. This CDR3 has 13 residues. Trimming removed 9 bases from V and 6 bases from J, with 17 bases in between. The CDR3 DNA sequence: TGTGCCAGGCAAGGGCTGCGGAAAGCTGAAGCTTTCTTT. This encodes CARQGLRKAEAFF. The complete variable domain, with remaining parts taken from reference TRBV2 and TRBJ1-1, reads EPEVTQTPSHQVTQMGQEVILRCVPISNHLYFYWYRQILGQKVEFLVSFYNNEISEKSEIFDDQFSVERPDGSNFTLKIRSTKLEDSAMYFCARQGLRKAEAFFGQGTRLTVV.

The genes are TRBV4-1 and TRBJ1-5, with TRBD1 matching 11 bases. The CDR3 runs 15 residues. Looked up from germline, CDR1 is MGHRA and CDR2 is YSYEKL. The junction had 6 bases not matched to a gene; V was cut back by 6 bases and J by 5 bases. As DNA, the CDR3 is TGCGCCAGCAGTCCGGACAGGGGGCTAGATCAGCCCCAGCATTTT. Translation: CASSPDRGLDQPQHF.

The chain is built from TRBV7-2 and TRBJ2-7; TRBD1 agrees at 9 bases. V shed 0 bases, J shed 0 bases, and the junction held 3 bases outside the gene matches. This CDR3 comprises 16 residues. CDR1 and CDR2 (germline): SGHTA, FQGNSA. Written as DNA, the CDR3 is TGTGCCAGCAGCTTAGCCGGGACAGGGTTCTCCTACGAGCAGTACTTC. Translation gives CASSLAGTGFSYEQYF.

Turning to this clone: Other DNA variants within this sample encode the same CDR3. The chain uses TRBV5-1 and TRBJ1-4; D possibly corresponds to TRBD1 (5 bases). Germline loops: CDR1 SGHRS, CDR2 YFSETQ. The CDR3 is made up of 12 amino acids. V lost 0 bases, J lost 8 bases, and 5 bases lay in between. The CDR3: CASSLGGEKLFF. The CDR3 DNA is TGCGCCAGCAGCTTGGGGGGCGAAAAACTGTTTTTT.

V and J are TRBV2 and TRBJ2-7, with 15 bases fitting TRBD2. The J segment lost 3 bases and the V segment lost 6 bases, leaving 12 bases of the junction unmatched. This CDR3 is built from 18 residues. Germline-derived CDR1 and CDR2 are SNHLY and FYNNEI. The CDR3 DNA follows: TGTGCCAGCAGGGGGACTAGCGGGGGGCCGAGAAGCAACTACGAGCAGTACTTC. It codes for CASRGTSGGPRSNYEQYF. Filled out from reference TRBV2 and TRBJ2-7, the complete variable domain reads EPEVTQTPSHQVTQMGQEVILRCVPISNHLYFYWYRQILGQKVEFLVSFYNNEISEKSEIFDDQFSVERPDGSNFTLKIRSTKLEDSAMYFCASRGTSGGPRSNYEQYFGPGTRLTVT.

The rearrangement links TRBV25-1 to TRBJ2-5, with no clear D. In germline, CDR1 is MGHDK, CDR2 SYGVNS. The length of the CDR3 is 12 residues. Trimming took 2 bases from V and 4 from J, leaving 5 bases between them. The CDR3 nucleotides are TGTGCCAGCAGTGAACTACGAGAGACCCAGTACTTC. Translation: CASSELRETQYF.

DNA of the CDR3: TGTGCCAGCAGCCAGAGCGGGGGGCAAAAGCAGTTCTTC. Its translation: CASSQSGGQKQFF. The genes are TRBV9 and TRBJ2-1, with 9 nucleotides matching TRBD2. J gave up 11 bases and V 4 bases, and 7 bases lay outside the gene matches. From germline, CDR1 is SGDLS and CDR2 YYNGEE. CDR3 size: 13 residues.

V usage is TRBV5-4 and J usage is TRBJ1-4, with D hard to call. Germline V CDR1 and CDR2: SGHNT, YYREEE (reference sequence). Trimming left V 2 bases short and J 4 bases short, with 12 bases between. The CDR3 consists of 15 residues. The CDR3 reads CASSLGSRGNEKLFF. In DNA form, the CDR3 reads TGTGCCAGCAGCTTAGGTTCCCGCGGTAATGAAAAACTGTTTTTT. The whole variable domain, filled in from reference TRBV5-4 and TRBJ1-4, reads ETGVTQSPTHLIKTRGQQVTLRCSSQSGHNTVSWYQQALGQGPQFIFQYYREEENGRGNFPPRFSGLQFPNYSSELNVNALELDDSALYLCASSLGSRGNEKLFFGSGTQLSVL.

CDR3: CASSSRMEDLPSYNEQFF. DNA for the CDR3: TGCGCCAGCAGCTCCCGGATGGAGGACCTACCAAGTTACAATGAGCAGTTCTTC. The gene calls are TRBV5-1 and TRBJ2-1; D might be TRBD2 (5 bases). The CDR3 sequence is 18 residues long. CDR1 SGHRS and CDR2 YFSETQ come from the germline V gene. Between the trimmed V and J ends, which lost 3 bases and 4 bases, there was a span of 23 bases.

The chain is built from TRBV7-9 and TRBJ1-6; a weak D match, TRBD1 (5 bases). CDR1 is SEHNR, CDR2 FQNEAQ, per germline (reference sequence). V was clipped by 4 bases and J by 5 bases, with 12 bases between them. The length of the CDR3 is 15 residues. This chain's CDR3 is CASSSSTGDNSPLHF. The CDR3, as DNA: TGTGCCAGCAGCTCGTCTACGGGGGATAATTCACCCCTCCACTTT.

The chain joins TRBV27 to TRBJ2-3, with TRBD2 identical over 9 bases. This CDR3 has 17 amino acids. Germline CDR1 is MNHEY and CDR2 is SMNVEV (reference sequence). The V and J ends lost 3 bases and 2 bases, in that order; junction bases with no gene match: 9. The CDR3 DNA sequence: TGTGCCAGCAGTTTGTCCCCTAGCGGGGAGTCCACAGATACGCAGTATTTT. Translating gives CASSLSPSGESTDTQYF.

This clone was observed a single time. The V and J genes are TRBV6-5 and TRBJ1-3; D unresolved. Germline assignment: CDR1 MNHEY and CDR2 SVGAGI. The CDR3 is 15 residues long. V was shortened by 2 bases and J by 0 bases, with 8 bases between the two germline ends. The CDR3 is CASSYEDSSGNTIYF. In nucleotides, the CDR3 is TGTGCCAGCAGTTACGAGGATAGCTCTGGAAACACCATATATTTT.

This clone came up once. The chain employs TRBV14 and TRBJ2-1; D might be TRBD1 (5 bases). The CDR3 is made up of 17 amino acids. Looked up from germline, CDR1 is SGHDN and CDR2 is FVKESK. V lost 1 base and J 4 bases, leaving 17 bases between the germline ends. CDR3 sequence (DNA): TGTGCCAGCAGCCAAGTGGGGCTCTGGGAATCTTACAATGAGCAGTTCTTC. It specifies CASSQVGLWESYNEQFF. Supplemented by reference TRBV14 and TRBJ2-1, the full variable domain reads EAGVTQFPSHSVIEKGQTVTLRCDPISGHDNLYWYRRVMGKEIKFLLHFVKESKQDESGMPNNRFLAERTGGTYSTLKVQPAELEDSGVYFCASSQVGLWESYNEQFFGPGTRLTVL.

CDR3 nucleotides: TGTGCCAGCAGGGCTTCCTCCGGGATTGAAGCTTTCTTT. It codes for CASRASSGIEAFF. The gene calls are TRBV6-5 and TRBJ1-1; D ambiguous. V shed 6 bases and J shed 7 bases, with 15 bases lying between them. The CDR3 runs 13 residues. Germline V gene lookup returns CDR1 MNHEY and CDR2 SVGAGI.

The chain employs TRBV7-6 and TRBJ1-4, with a possible D match to TRBD1 (5 bases). Germline-derived CDR1 and CDR2 are SGHVS and FNYEAQ. CDR3 length equals 20 residues. V shed 3 bases and J shed 0 bases, with 23 bases lying between them. This CDR3 reads CASSFKNLQGREATNEKLFF. CDR3 DNA sequence: TGTGCCAGCAGCTTTAAAAACCTCCAGGGTAGGGAAGCAACTAATGAAAAACTGTTTTTT.

Only one count was recorded for this clone. The V and J genes are TRBV11-2 and TRBJ2-1, with TRBD1 matching 8 bases. J was trimmed by 4 bases and V by 4 bases; bases with no gene match: 15. The CDR3 contains 18 residues. Germline assignment: CDR1 SGHAT and CDR2 FQNNGV. CDR3 coding DNA: TGTGCCAGCAGCTCTCAGCTGGCAGGGGGCGGTTGGTACAATGAGCAGTTCTTC. Translating it yields CASSSQLAGGGWYNEQFF.

V is TRBV2 and J is TRBJ2-7, with unresolved D. V lost 6 bases to trimming and J lost 10 bases, with 16 bases between them. The CDR3 sequence is 12 residues long. The germline gives CDR1 SNHLY, CDR2 FYNNEI. The CDR3, as DNA: TGTGCCAGCAGCGAAATTAGGCTAGAACAGTACTTC. The encoded protein is CASSEIRLEQYF.

The chain has TRBV4-1 and TRBJ1-2, with 9 bases aligning to TRBD1. Trimming took 8 bases from V and 8 from J; bases not matched to a gene: 9. In germline, CDR1 is MGHRA, CDR2 YSYEKL. The CDR3 is 13 amino acids. The CDR3 DNA sequence: TGCGCCAGCTCAAAGGGACAGGGAGGGGGCTACACCTTC. This gives the protein CASSKGQGGGYTF.

The chain uses TRBV29-1 and TRBJ1-1; a possible D gene is TRBD1 (6 bases). Germline assignment: CDR1 SQVTM and CDR2 ANQGSEA. The ends were cut back, 0 bases at V and 4 bases at J, with 21 bases in the middle. This CDR3 spans 17 amino acids. The CDR3 sequence: CSVEDLDLTTGLTEAFF. CDR3 nucleotide sequence: TGCAGCGTTGAAGATCTAGATTTAACCACAGGGCTCACTGAAGCTTTCTTT. The full variable domain, completed using reference TRBV29-1 and TRBJ1-1, is SAVISQKPSRDICQRGTSLTIQCQVDSQVTMMFWYRQQPGQSLTLIATANQGSEATYESGFVIDKFPISRPNLTFSTLTVSNMSPEDSSIYLCSVEDLDLTTGLTEAFFGQGTRLTVV.

The chain has TRBV5-1 and TRBJ2-1; 15 bases align to TRBD2. This CDR3 is built from 16 residues. Germline V gene data show CDR1 as SGHRS and CDR2 as YFSETQ. Germline trimming cut 6 bases from V and 4 bases from J; bases unmatched to any gene: 5. The CDR3 nucleotides are TGCGCCAGCAACCCAGGGACTAGCGGGAGGTACAATGAGCAGTTCTTC. It is translated as CASNPGTSGRYNEQFF.

This sequence joins TRBV10-3 and TRBJ2-1; 14 positions match TRBD2. J lost 4 bases, V lost 4 bases, and 6 bases had no gene match. Germline CDR1 ENHRY, CDR2 SYGVKD. This CDR3 region has 17 residues. As DNA, the CDR3 is TGTGCCATCAGTGCGCTGGGACTAGCGGGGGTTTACAATGAGCAGTTCTTC. It encodes CAISALGLAGVYNEQFF.

Remarks on this clone: Other nucleotide sequences from this sample produce the same CDR3. The rearrangement uses TRBV20-1 and TRBJ2-7; no definite D call. The V end lost 1 base, the J end lost 3 bases, and 4 bases lay between the germline ends. CDR3 length: 11 amino acids. Germline V gene sequence: CDR1 DFQATT, CDR2 SNEGSKA (reference sequence). This CDR3 reads CSARGVYEQYF. CDR3 DNA: TGCAGTGCTAGAGGTGTCTACGAGCAGTACTTC.

CDR3 sequence reads: CASSLRARGDEAFF. In nucleotides, the CDR3 is TGTGCCAGCAGTCTAAGGGCGAGGGGGGATGAAGCTTTCTTT. This chain links TRBV27 with TRBJ1-1; TRBD1 is a possible D gene (6 bases). Trimming took off 5 bases at V and 7 bases at J, with 17 bases between the two ends. The CDR3 covers 14 residues. The germline CDR1 and CDR2 sequences are MNHEY and SMNVEV (reference sequence).

The J gene is TRBJ2-3, the V gene TRBV27, with no clear D. Between the trimmed V and J ends, which lost 2 bases and 2 bases, there was a span of 8 bases. The CDR3 consists of 14 residues. The V gene's germline CDR1 is MNHEY and CDR2 SMNVEV (reference sequence). CDR3 nucleotide sequence: TGTGCCAGCAGTTTAGGCATCCCCACAGATACGCAGTATTTT. The encoded protein is CASSLGIPTDTQYF.

J is TRBJ2-5 and V is TRBV10-3, with TRBD2 identical over 9 bases. Trimming removed 8 bases from V and 5 bases from J; junction bases left unmatched: 3. Germline loops: CDR1 ENHRY, CDR2 SYGVKD. The CDR3 runs to 12 residues. In DNA, the CDR3 is TGTGCCATCGGCGGGGGGGCGGAGACCCAGTACTTC. It codes for CAIGGGAETQYF.